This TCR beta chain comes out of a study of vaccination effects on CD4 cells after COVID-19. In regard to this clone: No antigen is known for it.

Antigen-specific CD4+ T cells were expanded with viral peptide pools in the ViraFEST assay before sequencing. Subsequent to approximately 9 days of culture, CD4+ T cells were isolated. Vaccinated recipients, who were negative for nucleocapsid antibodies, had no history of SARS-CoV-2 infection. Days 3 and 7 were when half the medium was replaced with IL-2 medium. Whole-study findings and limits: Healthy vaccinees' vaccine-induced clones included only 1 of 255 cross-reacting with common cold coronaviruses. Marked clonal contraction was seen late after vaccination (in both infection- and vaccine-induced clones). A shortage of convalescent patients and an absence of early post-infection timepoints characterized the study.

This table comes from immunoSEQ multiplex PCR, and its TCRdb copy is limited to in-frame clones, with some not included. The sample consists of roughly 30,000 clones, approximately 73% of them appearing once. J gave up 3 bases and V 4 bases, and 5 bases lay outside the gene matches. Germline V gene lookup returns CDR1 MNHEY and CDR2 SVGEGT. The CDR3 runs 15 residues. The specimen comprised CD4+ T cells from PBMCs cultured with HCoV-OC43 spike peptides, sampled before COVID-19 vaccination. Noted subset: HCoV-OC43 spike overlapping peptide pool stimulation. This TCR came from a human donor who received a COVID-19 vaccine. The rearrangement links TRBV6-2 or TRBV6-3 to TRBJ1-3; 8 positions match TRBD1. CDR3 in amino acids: CASSFGQGLGNTIYF. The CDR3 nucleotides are TGTGCCAGCAGTTTCGGACAGGGACTTGGAAACACCATATATTTT.